This T cell receptor (beta chain) was identified in a study of blood T cell repertoires in COVID-19. Looking at the study overall: From T cells, B-cell-depleted T cells, or PBMCs came the material, which was cDNA or gDNA.

In the original analysis: Reference gene primer amplification in the assay estimated nucleated cell counts. Using immunoSEQ multiplex PCR, the repertoire was profiled, and TCRdb retains in-frame clones only, with some absent. That table furnishes V, J and clone size, whereas the DNA furnished D and trimming. The data contain about 250,000 clones, approximately 89% of them seen just once; the ten biggest clones take up around 3%. This CDR3 comprises 18 residues. The germline CDR1 and CDR2 sequences are KGHDR and SFDVKD. Trimming took off 2 bases at V and 0 bases at J, with 15 bases between the two ends. Cohorts were based on clinical histories the participants reported.

The chain combines TRBV24-1 with TRBJ2-2; a weak D match, TRBD1 (6 bases). This clonotype was sampled from a woman between 40 and 55 years old who had been exposed to COVID-19. Input material: PBMCs or T cells enriched from blood (not recorded which). The CDR3 DNA reads TGTGCCACCAGTGATTCGTTCGGGCAGGGGACGAACACCGGGGAGCTGTTTTTT. This sequence encodes CATSDSFGQGTNTGELFF.